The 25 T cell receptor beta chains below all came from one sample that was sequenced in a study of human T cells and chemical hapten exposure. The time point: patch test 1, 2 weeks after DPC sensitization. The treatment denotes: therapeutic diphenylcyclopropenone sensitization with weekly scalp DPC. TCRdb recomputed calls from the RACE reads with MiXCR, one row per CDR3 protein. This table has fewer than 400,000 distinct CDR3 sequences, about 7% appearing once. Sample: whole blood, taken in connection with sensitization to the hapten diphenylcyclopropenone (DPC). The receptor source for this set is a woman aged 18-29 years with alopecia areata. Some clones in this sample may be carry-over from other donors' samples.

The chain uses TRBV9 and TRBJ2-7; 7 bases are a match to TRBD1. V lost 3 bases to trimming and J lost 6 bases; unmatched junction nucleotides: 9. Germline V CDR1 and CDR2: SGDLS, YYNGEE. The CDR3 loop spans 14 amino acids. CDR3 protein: CASSAETGSGEQYF. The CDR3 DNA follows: TGTGCCAGCAGCGCCGAGACAGGGTCGGGCGAGCAGTACTTC.

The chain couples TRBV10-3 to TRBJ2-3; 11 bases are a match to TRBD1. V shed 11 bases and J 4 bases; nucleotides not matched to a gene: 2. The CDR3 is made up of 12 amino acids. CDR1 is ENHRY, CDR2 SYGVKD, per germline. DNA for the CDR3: TGTGCCGGGGGACAGGGGGCAGATACGCAGTATTTT. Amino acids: CAGGQGADTQYF.

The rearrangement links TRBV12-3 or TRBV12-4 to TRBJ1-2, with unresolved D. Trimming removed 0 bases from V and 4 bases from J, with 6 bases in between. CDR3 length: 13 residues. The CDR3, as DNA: TGTGCCAGCAGTTTAGCAGGGCTCTATGGCTACACCTTC. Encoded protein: CASSLAGLYGYTF.

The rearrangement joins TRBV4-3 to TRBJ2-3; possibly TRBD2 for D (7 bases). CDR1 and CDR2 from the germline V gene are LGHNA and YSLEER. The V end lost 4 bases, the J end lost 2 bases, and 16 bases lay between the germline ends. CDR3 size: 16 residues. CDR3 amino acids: CASSLGEGGNTDTQYF. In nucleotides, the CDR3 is TGCGCCAGCAGCCTAGGGGAGGGGGGGAACACAGATACGCAGTATTTT.

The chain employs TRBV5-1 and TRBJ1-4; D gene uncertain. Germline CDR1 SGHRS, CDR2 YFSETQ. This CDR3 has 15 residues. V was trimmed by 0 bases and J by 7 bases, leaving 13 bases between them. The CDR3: CASSLEATGGEKLFF. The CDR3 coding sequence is TGCGCCAGCAGCTTGGAGGCGACGGGAGGTGAAAAACTGTTTTTT.

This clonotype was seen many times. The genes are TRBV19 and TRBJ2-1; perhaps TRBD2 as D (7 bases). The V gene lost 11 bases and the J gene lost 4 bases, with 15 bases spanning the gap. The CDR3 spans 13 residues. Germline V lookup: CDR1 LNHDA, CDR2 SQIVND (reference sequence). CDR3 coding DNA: TGTGCCGTAGAGGGGGGACTATACAATGAGCAGTTCTTC. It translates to CAVEGGLYNEQFF. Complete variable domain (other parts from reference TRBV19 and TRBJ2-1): DGGITQSPKYLFRKEGQNVTLSCEQNLNHDAMYWYRQDPGQGLRLIYYSQIVNDFQKGDIAEGYSVSREKKESFPLTVTSAQKNPTAFYLCAVEGGLYNEQFFGPGTRLTVL.

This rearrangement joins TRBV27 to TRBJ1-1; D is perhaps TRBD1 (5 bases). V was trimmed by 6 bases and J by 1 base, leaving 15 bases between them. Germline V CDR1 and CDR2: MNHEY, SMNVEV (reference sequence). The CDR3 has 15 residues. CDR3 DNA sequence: TGTGCCAGCAGAAGAAAGGCCAGGGAGAACACTGAAGCTTTCTTT. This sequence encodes CASRRKARENTEAFF.

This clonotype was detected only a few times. As DNA, the CDR3 is TGTGCCAGCAGCTTAGGTGCTCCGGGCATGATCTCCTACGAGCAGTACTTC. Its protein is CASSLGAPGMISYEQYF. This chain joins TRBV7-8 and TRBJ2-7; D unclear. Between the trimmed V and J ends, which lost 1 base and 0 bases, there was a span of 16 bases. Germline values: CDR1 SGHVS, CDR2 FQNEAQ. This CDR3 contains 17 residues.

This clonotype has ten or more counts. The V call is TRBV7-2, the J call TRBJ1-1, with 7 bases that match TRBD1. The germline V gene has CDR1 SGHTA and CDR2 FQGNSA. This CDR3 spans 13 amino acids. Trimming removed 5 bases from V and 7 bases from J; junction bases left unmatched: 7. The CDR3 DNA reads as TGTGCCAGCAGCCCGGGGACAGCCTTTGAAGCTTTCTTT. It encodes CASSPGTAFEAFF.

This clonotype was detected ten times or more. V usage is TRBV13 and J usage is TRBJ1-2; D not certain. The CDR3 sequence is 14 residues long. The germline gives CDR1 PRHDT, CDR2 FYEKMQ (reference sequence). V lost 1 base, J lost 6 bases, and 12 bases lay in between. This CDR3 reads CASSLEGRPNGYTF. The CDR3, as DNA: TGTGCCAGCAGCTTAGAGGGTCGCCCTAATGGCTACACCTTC.

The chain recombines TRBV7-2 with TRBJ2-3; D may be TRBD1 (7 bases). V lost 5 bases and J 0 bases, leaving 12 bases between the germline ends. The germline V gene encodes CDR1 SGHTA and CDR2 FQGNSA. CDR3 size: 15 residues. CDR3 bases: TGTGCCAGCAGCCCAGGGGGGCCCAGCACAGATACGCAGTATTTT. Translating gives CASSPGGPSTDTQYF.

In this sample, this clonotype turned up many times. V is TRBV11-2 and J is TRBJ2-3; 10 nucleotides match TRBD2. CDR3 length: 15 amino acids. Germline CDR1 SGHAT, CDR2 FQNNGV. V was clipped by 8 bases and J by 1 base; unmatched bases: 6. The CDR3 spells CASAGLADGTDTQYF. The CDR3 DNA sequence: TGTGCCAGCGCAGGACTAGCGGACGGCACAGATACGCAGTATTTT.

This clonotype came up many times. The DNA for the CDR3 is TGCAGCGTTGAAACGGCTCCCCGGACGGTGGAGACCCAGTACTTC. Protein: CSVETAPRTVETQYF. The chain employs TRBV29-1 and TRBJ2-5, with unresolved D. This CDR3 has 15 residues. CDR1 SQVTM and CDR2 ANQGSEA come from the germline V gene. V dropped 2 bases and J dropped 5 bases, with 18 bases sitting between them.

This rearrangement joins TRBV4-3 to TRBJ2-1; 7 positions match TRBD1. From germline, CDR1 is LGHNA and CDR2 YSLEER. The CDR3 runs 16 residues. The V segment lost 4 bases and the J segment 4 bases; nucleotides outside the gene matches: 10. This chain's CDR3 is CASSPSGTARYNEQFF. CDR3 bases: TGCGCCAGCAGCCCATCCGGGACAGCGAGATACAATGAGCAGTTCTTC.

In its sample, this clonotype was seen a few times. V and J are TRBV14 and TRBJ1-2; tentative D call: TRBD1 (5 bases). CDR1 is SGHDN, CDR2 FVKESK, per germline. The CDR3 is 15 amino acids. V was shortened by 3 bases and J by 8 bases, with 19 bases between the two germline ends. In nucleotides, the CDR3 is TGTGCCAGCAGCCAGGACCCCGGGGACGGAGGGGGCTACACCTTC. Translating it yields CASSQDPGDGGGYTF. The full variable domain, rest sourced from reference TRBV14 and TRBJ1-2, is EAGVTQFPSHSVIEKGQTVTLRCDPISGHDNLYWYRRVMGKEIKFLLHFVKESKQDESGMPNNRFLAERTGGTYSTLKVQPAELEDSGVYFCASSQDPGDGGGYTFGSGTRLTVV.

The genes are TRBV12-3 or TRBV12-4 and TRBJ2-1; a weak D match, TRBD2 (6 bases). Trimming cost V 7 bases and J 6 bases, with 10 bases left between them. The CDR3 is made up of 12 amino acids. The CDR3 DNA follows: TGTGCCAGCACCGGGACTTCCAATGAGCAGTTCTTC. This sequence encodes CASTGTSNEQFF.

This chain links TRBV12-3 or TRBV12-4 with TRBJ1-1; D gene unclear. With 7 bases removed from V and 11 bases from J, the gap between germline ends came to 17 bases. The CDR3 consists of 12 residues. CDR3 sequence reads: CASTPDGEEAFF. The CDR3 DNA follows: TGTGCCAGCACTCCTGACGGGGAAGAGGCTTTCTTT.

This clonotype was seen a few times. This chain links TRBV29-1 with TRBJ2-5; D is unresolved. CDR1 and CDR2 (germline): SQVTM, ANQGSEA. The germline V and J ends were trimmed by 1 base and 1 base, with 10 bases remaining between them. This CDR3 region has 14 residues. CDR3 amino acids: CSVEADAVQETQYF. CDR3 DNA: TGCAGCGTTGAAGCCGACGCGGTCCAAGAGACCCAGTACTTC.

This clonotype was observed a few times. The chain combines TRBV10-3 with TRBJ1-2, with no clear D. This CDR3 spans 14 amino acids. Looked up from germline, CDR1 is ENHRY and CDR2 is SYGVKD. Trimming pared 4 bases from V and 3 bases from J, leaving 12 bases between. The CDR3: CAISAGLKDYGYTF. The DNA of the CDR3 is TGTGCCATCAGTGCCGGACTTAAAGACTATGGCTACACCTTC.

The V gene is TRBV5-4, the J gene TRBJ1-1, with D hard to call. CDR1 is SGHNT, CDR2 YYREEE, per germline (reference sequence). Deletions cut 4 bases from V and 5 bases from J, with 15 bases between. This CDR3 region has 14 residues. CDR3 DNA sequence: TGTGCCAGCAGCCCCCTGGGGTCGGGGACTGAAGCTTTCTTT. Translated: CASSPLGSGTEAFF.

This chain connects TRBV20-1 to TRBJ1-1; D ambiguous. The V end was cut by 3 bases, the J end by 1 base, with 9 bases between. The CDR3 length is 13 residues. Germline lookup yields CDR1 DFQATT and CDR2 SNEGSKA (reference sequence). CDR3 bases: TGCAGTGCTAGGATGGAGGGGAACACTGAAGCTTTCTTT. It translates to CSARMEGNTEAFF.

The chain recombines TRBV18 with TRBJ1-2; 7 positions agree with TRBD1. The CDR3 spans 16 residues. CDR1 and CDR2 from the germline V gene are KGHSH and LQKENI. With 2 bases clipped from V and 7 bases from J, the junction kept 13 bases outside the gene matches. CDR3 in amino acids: CASSPLAGGPPSGYTF. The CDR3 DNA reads TGTGCCAGCTCACCATTGGCAGGGGGACCCCCCAGTGGCTACACCTTC.

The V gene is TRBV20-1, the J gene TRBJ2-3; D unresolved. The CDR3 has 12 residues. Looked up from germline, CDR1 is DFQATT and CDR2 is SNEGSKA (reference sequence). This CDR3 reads CRQNRNTDTQYF. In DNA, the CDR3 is TGCAGGCAGAACCGGAACACAGATACGCAGTATTTT.

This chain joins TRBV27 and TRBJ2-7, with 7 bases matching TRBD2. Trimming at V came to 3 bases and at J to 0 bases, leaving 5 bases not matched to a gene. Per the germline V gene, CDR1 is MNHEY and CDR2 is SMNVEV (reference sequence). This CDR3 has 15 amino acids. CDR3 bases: TGTGCCAGCAGTTTCGACCGGGGGGACTCCTACGAGCAGTACTTC. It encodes CASSFDRGDSYEQYF.

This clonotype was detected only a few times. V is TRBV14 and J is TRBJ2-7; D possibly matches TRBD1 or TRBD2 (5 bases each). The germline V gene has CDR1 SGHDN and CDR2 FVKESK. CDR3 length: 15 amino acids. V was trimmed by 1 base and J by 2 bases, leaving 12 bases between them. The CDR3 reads CASSQGSQGPYEQYF. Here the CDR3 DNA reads TGTGCCAGCAGCCAAGGTTCGCAGGGACCCTACGAGCAGTACTTC.